A single sample is the source of the 10 T cell receptor beta chains below, sequenced in a study of T cells in Graves' hyperthyroidism and ophthalmopathy. Template material for amplifying TCR beta CDR3 regions consisted of RNA transcripts. A first-round RT-PCR of the TCR CDR3 used the HTBI primer set. TCRdb reanalysed the multiplex PCR reads using MiXCR and keeps one entry per CDR3 protein. This table has approximately 370,000 distinct CDR3 sequences, approximately 17% appearing once. Sequencing input: blood. The receptors here all came from a woman younger than 45 with Graves' hyperthyroidism that later progressed to Graves' ophthalmopathy.

The chain has TRBV5-5 and TRBJ1-1; D not certain. Deletions cut 5 bases from V and 1 base from J, with 12 bases between. This CDR3 has 14 amino acids. Germline V CDR1 and CDR2: SGHKS, YYEKEE (reference sequence). In DNA, the CDR3 is TGTGCCAGCAGGACCGGGTGGTCGAACACTGAAGCTTTCTTT. It translates to CASRTGWSNTEAFF.

This clonotype was found many times. V gene TRBV7-3 combines with J gene TRBJ1-5, with D unresolved. The CDR3 runs 17 residues. Germline V CDR1 and CDR2: SGHTA, FQGTGA. V shed 1 base and J shed 1 base, with 14 bases lying between them. CDR3 sequence (DNA): TGTGCCAGCAGCTTAAACCCGGGCAATTGGAGCAATCAGCCCCAGCATTTT. This encodes CASSLNPGNWSNQPQHF.

On this clonotype itself: At one boundary the junction diverges from the germline segment, which might be a read error. The rearrangement uses TRBV10-3 and TRBJ2-1, with D perhaps matching TRBD2 (5 bases). Germline assignment: CDR1 ENHRY and CDR2 SYGVKD. The CDR3 runs 16 residues. The CDR3 reads CAISEYGGSSYDEQFF. In nucleotides, the CDR3 is TGTGCCATCAGTGAGTATGGCGGGTCCTCCTACGATGAGCAGTTCTTC.

The chain uses TRBV28 and TRBJ2-1, with 7 bases lining up with TRBD2. The J segment lost 8 bases and the V segment lost 5 bases, leaving 12 bases of the junction unmatched. This CDR3 has 15 residues. Germline V gives CDR1 MDHEN, CDR2 SYDVKM. CDR3: CASSARAGVSDEQFF. CDR3 nucleotide sequence: TGTGCCAGCAGTGCCAGGGCGGGAGTATCGGATGAGCAGTTCTTC.

This clonotype was picked up many times. The rearrangement uses TRBV12-3 or TRBV12-4 and TRBJ1-1; TRBD1 aligns across 8 bases. The CDR3 runs 17 residues. After removal of 3 bases from V and 1 base from J, the junction contained 10 bases not matched to a gene. CDR3 sequence reads: CASSFGGRRGPNTEAFF. Written as DNA, the CDR3 is TGTGCCAGCAGTTTCGGGGGGCGCAGGGGGCCGAACACTGAAGCTTTCTTT.

This clonotype has just a few counts. The rearrangement joins TRBV12-3 or TRBV12-4 to TRBJ2-7, with 11 bases that match TRBD2. This CDR3 has 14 amino acids. V lost 8 bases, J lost 3 bases, and 6 bases stayed unmatched. The DNA of the CDR3 is TGTGCCAGCTCCCGACTAGCGGGGAACTACGAGCAGTACTTC. Translating it yields CASSRLAGNYEQYF.

This clonotype was picked up one time. J is TRBJ2-7 and V is TRBV5-6, with a possible D match to TRBD1 (5 bases). The CDR3 has 13 residues. Germline V gives CDR1 SGHDT, CDR2 YYEEEE. V lost 1 base to trimming and J lost 5 bases, with 10 bases between them. Written as DNA, the CDR3 is TGTGCCAGCAGCTTGCCAGGGTCCAACGAGCAGTACTTC. This codes for CASSLPGSNEQYF.

Many counts were recorded for this clonotype. This chain joins TRBV30 and TRBJ1-1; D call uncertain. Trimming shortened V by 2 bases and J by 3 bases, and 10 bases separated the two germline ends. Germline V gene data show CDR1 as GTSNPN and CDR2 as SVGIG (reference sequence). CDR3 length equals 13 residues. CDR3 in DNA: TGTGCCTGGAGTAGCGGGGAGGACACTGAAGCTTTCTTT. Encoded protein: CAWSSGEDTEAFF.

A word on this clonotype: This may be a read error: a much more frequent sequence differs by one nucleotide. DNA of the CDR3: TGTGCCAGCAGTGACAGCCCAACTAATGAAAAACTGCTTTTT. Its translation is CASSDSPTNEKLLF. The V gene is TRBV12-3 or TRBV12-4, the J gene TRBJ1-4; D perhaps matches TRBD1 (5 bases). The CDR3 loop spans 14 amino acids.

About this clonotype itself: A read error may explain this, as a much larger clone is one base away. The CDR3 protein is CASSQEKTENSPLHF. The CDR3 coding sequence is TGTGCCAGCAGCCAAGAGAAGACAGAGAATTCACCCCTCCACTTT. The chain has TRBV3-1 and TRBJ1-6, with D perhaps matching TRBD1 (5 bases). CDR3 length: 15 residues. The V gene's germline CDR1 is LGHDT and CDR2 YNNKEL (reference sequence). V shed 0 bases and J shed 7 bases, with 10 bases lying between them.